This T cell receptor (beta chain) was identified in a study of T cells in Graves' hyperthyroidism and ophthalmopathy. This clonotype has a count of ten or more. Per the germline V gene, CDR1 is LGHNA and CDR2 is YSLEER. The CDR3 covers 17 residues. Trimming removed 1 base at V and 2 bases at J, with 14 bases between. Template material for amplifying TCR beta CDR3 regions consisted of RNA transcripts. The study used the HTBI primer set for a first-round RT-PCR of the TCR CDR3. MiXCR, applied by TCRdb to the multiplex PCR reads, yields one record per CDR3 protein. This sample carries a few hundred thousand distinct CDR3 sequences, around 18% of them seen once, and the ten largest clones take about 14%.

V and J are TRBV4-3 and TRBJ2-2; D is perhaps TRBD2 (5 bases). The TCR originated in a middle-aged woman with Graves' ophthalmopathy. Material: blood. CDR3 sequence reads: CASSQGGSEINTGELFF. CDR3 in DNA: TGCGCCAGCAGCCAAGGGGGTAGCGAGATAAACACCGGGGAGCTGTTTTTT.